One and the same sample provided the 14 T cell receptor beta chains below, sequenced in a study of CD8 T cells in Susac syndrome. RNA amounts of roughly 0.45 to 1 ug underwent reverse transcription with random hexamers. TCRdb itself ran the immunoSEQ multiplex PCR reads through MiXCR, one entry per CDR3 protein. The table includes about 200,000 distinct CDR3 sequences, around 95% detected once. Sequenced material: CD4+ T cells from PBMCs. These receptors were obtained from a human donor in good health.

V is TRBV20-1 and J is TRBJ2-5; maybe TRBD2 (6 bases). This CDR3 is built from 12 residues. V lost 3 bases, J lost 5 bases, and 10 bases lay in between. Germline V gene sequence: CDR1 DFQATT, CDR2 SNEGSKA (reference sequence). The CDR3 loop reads CSARRGRETQYF. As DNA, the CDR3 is TGCAGTGCTAGGCGAGGGAGGGAGACCCAGTACTTC.

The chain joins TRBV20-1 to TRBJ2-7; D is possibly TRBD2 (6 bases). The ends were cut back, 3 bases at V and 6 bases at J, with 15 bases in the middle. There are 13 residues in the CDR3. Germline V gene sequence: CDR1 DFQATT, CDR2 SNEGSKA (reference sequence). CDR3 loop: CSASGRGWGEQYV. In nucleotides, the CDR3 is TGCAGTGCTAGCGGGAGAGGCTGGGGCGAGCAGTACGTC.

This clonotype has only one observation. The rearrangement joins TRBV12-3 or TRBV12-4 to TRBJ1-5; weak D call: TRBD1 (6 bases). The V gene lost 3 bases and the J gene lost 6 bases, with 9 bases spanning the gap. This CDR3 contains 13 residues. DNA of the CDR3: TGTGCCAGCAGTTTTGACAGGTCTCAGCCCCAGCATTTT. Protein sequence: CASSFDRSQPQHF.

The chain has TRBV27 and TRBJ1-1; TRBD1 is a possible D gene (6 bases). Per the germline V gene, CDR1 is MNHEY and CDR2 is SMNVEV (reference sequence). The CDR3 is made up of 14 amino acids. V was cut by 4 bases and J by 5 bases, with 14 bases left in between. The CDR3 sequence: CASSSHRVRTEAFF. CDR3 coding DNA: TGTGCCAGCAGTTCGCACAGGGTGAGAACTGAAGCTTTCTTT.

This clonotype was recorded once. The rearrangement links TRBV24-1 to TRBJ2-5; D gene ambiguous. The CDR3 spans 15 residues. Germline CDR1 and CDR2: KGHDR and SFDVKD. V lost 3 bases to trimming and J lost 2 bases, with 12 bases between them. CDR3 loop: CATSDTTSGQETQYF. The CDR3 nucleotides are TGTGCCACCAGTGATACAACGAGTGGACAAGAGACCCAGTACTTC.

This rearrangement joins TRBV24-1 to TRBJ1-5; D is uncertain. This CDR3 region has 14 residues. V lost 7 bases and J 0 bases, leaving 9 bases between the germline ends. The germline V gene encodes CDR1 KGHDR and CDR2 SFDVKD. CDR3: CATSATDSNQPQHF. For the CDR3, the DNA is TGTGCCACCAGCGCTACCGATAGCAATCAGCCCCAGCATTTT.

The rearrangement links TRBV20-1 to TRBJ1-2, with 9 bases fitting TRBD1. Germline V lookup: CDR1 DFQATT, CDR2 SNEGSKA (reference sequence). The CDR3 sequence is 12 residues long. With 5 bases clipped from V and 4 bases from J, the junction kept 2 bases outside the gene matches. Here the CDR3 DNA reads TGCAGTGCTGCGACAGGGGGCTATGGCTACACCTTC. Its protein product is CSAATGGYGYTF.

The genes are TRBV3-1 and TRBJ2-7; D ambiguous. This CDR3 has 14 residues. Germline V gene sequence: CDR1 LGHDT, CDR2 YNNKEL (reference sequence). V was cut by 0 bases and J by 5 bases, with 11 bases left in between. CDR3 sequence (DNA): TGTGCCAGCAGCCAAGAAGGGATCCCCAACGAGCAGTACGTC. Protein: CASSQEGIPNEQYV.

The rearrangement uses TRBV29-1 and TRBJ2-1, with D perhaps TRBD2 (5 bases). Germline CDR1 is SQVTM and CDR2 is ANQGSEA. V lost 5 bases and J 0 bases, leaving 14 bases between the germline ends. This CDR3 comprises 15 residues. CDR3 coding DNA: TGCAGCGTTAGAAAGCGGTCGGGCTCCTACAATGAGCAGTTCTTC. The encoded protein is CSVRKRSGSYNEQFF.

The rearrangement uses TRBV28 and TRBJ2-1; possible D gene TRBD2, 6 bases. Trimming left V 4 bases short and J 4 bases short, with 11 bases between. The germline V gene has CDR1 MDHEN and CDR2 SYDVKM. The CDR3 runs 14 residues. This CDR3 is CASSSSGLYNEQFF. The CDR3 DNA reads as TGTGCCAGCAGTTCAAGCGGGTTGTACAATGAGCAGTTCTTC.

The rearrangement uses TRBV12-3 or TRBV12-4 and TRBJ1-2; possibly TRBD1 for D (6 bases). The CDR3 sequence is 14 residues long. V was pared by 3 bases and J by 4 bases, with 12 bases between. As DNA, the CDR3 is TGTGCCAGCAGTTTGGGCAGGGGACGCTATGGCTACACCTTC. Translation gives CASSLGRGRYGYTF.

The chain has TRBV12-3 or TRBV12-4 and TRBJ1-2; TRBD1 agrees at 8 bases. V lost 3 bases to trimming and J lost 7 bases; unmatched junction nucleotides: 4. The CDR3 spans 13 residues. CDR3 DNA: TGTGCCAGCAGTTTTGGACAGGGTGGTGGCTACACCTTC. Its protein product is CASSFGQGGGYTF.

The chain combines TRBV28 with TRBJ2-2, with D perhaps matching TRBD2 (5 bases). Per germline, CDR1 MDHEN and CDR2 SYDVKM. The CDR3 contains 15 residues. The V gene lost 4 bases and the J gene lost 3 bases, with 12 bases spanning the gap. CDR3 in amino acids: CASSSIRGYTGELFF. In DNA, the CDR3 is TGTGCCAGCAGTTCTATTAGAGGGTACACCGGGGAGCTGTTTTTT.

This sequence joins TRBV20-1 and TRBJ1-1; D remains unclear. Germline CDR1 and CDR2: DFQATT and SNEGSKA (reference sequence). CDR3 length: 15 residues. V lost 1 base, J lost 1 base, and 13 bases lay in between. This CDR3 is CSARGSITWNTEAFF. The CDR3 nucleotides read TGCAGTGCTAGAGGCAGTATCACCTGGAACACTGAAGCTTTCTTT.